This T cell receptor beta chain was found in a study of human thymus T cells. Study findings and constraints: Reports from related research described highly overlapping thymic repertoires among unrelated individuals.

Trimming pared 0 bases from V and 1 base from J, leaving 11 bases between. CDR1 is MNHEY and CDR2 is SVGAGI in the germline V gene. CDR3 length: 16 residues. Assay: immunoSEQ multiplex PCR; the TCRdb copy retains only in-frame clones and omits some. The sample includes some 120,000 clones, around 95% of them seen just once. About this clone: No antigen is known for it.

Corrective heart surgery yielded the resections from which the thymus tissue came. The sequenced sample consisted of thymus tissue. This chain uses TRBV6-5 with TRBJ2-3; D unclear. The sequence was obtained from a boy younger than two with a congenital heart defect but otherwise immunologically healthy. In DNA form, the CDR3 reads TGTGCCAGCAGTTACTCGAAAGGGATTGGCACAGATACGCAGTATTTT. As protein: CASSYSKGIGTDTQYF.